Here is one TCR beta chain with its context. These data come from a study of metastatic and nonmetastatic thyroid tumors. TCRdb re-called clones via MiXCR from the PCR reads. The sample records about 93,000 clones, roughly 12% being singletons. The CDR3 extends over 13 amino acids. V dropped 5 bases and J dropped 7 bases, with 12 bases sitting between them. No patient had received any treatment before thyroid surgery. The rearrangement joins TRBV12-3 or TRBV12-4 to TRBJ1-5; D uncertain. What was sequenced was blood. The TCR originated in a female donor with papillary thyroid cancer or a benign thyroid nodule (not recorded which). Some clones in this sample may be carry-over from other donors' samples. In DNA form, the CDR3 reads TGTGCCAGCAGTCATAACACCAAGCAGCCCCAGCATTTT. Translated, it gives CASSHNTKQPQHF.